The entry below describes one T cell receptor beta chain. This CDR3 is built from 15 residues. Looked up from germline, CDR1 is KGHSH and CDR2 is LQKENI. V dropped 6 bases and J dropped 7 bases, with 22 bases sitting between them. The data belong to a study of control samples from healthy donors and cancer patients. This table comes from immunoSEQ multiplex PCR, and its TCRdb copy is limited to in-frame clones, with some not included. The sample gives some 51,000 clones, roughly 90% of which show up once; 3% to 4% is in the top ten. The sequence was obtained from a man aged 45-65 years in good health. Sequencing used blood. The rearrangement joins TRBV18 to TRBJ2-7, with D maybe TRBD1 (5 bases). The CDR3 region is CASSSGAERNYEQYF. The CDR3 region has the DNA TGTGCCAGCTCCTCTGGGGCGGAACGGAACTATGAGCAGTACTTC. Filled out from reference TRBV18 and TRBJ2-7, the complete variable domain reads NAGVMQNPRHLVRRRGQEARLRCSPMKGHSHVYWYRQLPEEGLKFMVYLQKENIIDESGMPKERFSAEFPKEGPSILRIQQVVRGDSAAYFCASSSGAERNYEQYFGPGTRLTVT.